A single sample is the source of the 21 T cell receptor beta chains below, sequenced in a study of CD8 T cells in Susac syndrome. The authors reverse transcribed roughly 0.5 to 1 ug RNA with random hexamers. TCRdb called the immunoSEQ multiplex PCR reads again in MiXCR, with one record for every CDR3 protein. Of about 140,000 distinct CDR3 sequences listed, roughly 94% are singletons. The sequenced sample consisted of CD4+ T cells from PBMCs. These receptors originate from a human donor in good health.

The rearrangement joins TRBV20-1 to TRBJ1-1; D is undetermined. Germline CDR1 reads DFQATT; CDR2 reads SNEGSKA (reference sequence). There are 12 residues in the CDR3. Trimming took 3 bases from V and 0 from J, leaving 5 bases between them. Here the CDR3 reads CSARILNTEAFF. In nucleotides, the CDR3 is TGCAGTGCTAGGATTCTGAACACTGAAGCTTTCTTT.

The table lists this clonotype with a count of one. The CDR3 DNA reads as TGTGCCAGCAGCTTACGGGCGGGAGGGGGATTCTACGAGCAGTACTTC. This sequence encodes CASSLRAGGGFYEQYF. This chain joins TRBV7-2 and TRBJ2-7; 9 nucleotides agree with TRBD2. Germline assignment: CDR1 SGHTA and CDR2 FQGNSA. This CDR3 contains 16 residues. V shed 2 bases, J shed 3 bases, and the junction held 8 bases outside the gene matches.

V and J are TRBV12-3 or TRBV12-4 and TRBJ2-5, with 10 nucleotides matching TRBD2. V trimming: 6 bases; J trimming: 2 bases; junction bases outside the gene matches: 3. The CDR3 spans 14 residues. This CDR3 reads CASRRTSGQETQYF. The CDR3 nucleotides read TGTGCCAGCAGGAGGACTAGCGGACAAGAGACCCAGTACTTC.

The CDR3 DNA reads TGTGCCATCAGTGAGTCGAAAGGGGAAAATCAGCCCCAGCATTTT. Protein sequence: CAISESKGENQPQHF. The rearrangement joins TRBV10-3 to TRBJ1-5, with a possible D match to TRBD1 (5 bases). The germline CDR1 and CDR2 sequences are ENHRY and SYGVKD. The length of the CDR3 is 15 residues. V was shortened by 0 bases and J by 4 bases, with 10 bases between the two germline ends.

The genes are TRBV27 and TRBJ1-1; a weak D match, TRBD1 (5 bases). The germline V and J ends were trimmed by 2 bases and 1 base, with 11 bases remaining between them. Per the germline V gene, CDR1 is MNHEY and CDR2 is SMNVEV (reference sequence). The CDR3 length is 15 residues. The chain's CDR3 is CASSLGRGSNTEAFF. The CDR3 region has the DNA TGTGCCAGCAGTTTAGGTAGGGGTTCGAACACTGAAGCTTTCTTT.

The rearrangement links TRBV18 to TRBJ2-5; the match to TRBD1 covers 7 bases. The germline V gene encodes CDR1 KGHSH and CDR2 LQKENI. J gave up 0 bases and V 3 bases, and 1 base lay outside the gene matches. The CDR3 is 14 residues long. CDR3 sequence reads: CASSPGQDQETQYF. In DNA form, the CDR3 reads TGTGCCAGCTCACCCGGACAGGACCAAGAGACCCAGTACTTC.

The chain carries TRBV29-1 and TRBJ1-1; TRBD1 matches 7 bases. Trimming cost V 2 bases and J 0 bases; bases outside gene matches: 0. There are 13 residues in the CDR3. The germline CDR1 and CDR2 sequences are SQVTM and ANQGSEA. The DNA for the CDR3 is TGCAGCGTTGAAAGGGGGCTGAACACTGAAGCTTTCTTT. It codes for CSVERGLNTEAFF.

This clonotype came up once. This chain uses TRBV30 with TRBJ1-5; TRBD1 matches 9 bases. This CDR3 is 14 amino acids long. With V trimmed by 2 bases and J by 7 bases, 6 bases remained unmatched. Germline lookup yields CDR1 GTSNPN and CDR2 SVGIG (reference sequence). CDR3 in amino acids: CAWSIGTGSQPQHF. DNA of the CDR3: TGTGCCTGGAGTATTGGGACAGGGTCGCAGCCCCAGCATTTT.

This rearrangement joins TRBV6-1 to TRBJ1-1; D possibly corresponds to TRBD1 (6 bases). V was pared by 7 bases and J by 5 bases, with 14 bases between. The germline V gene encodes CDR1 MNHNS and CDR2 SASEGT. This CDR3 spans 13 amino acids. Here the CDR3 reads CASNTGSSTEAFF. For the CDR3, the DNA is TGTGCCAGCAATACAGGGTCGAGTACTGAAGCTTTCTTT.

The V call is TRBV2, the J call TRBJ2-3, with TRBD2 matching 9 bases. Germline lookup yields CDR1 SNHLY and CDR2 FYNNEI. This CDR3 contains 19 residues. J was trimmed by 0 bases and V by 8 bases; bases with no gene match: 18. CDR3 coding DNA: TGTGCCAGCCGAACCCCCTCTGGGGGCGGGAGGGCCAGCACAGATACGCAGTATTTT. Encoded protein: CASRTPSGGGRASTDTQYF.

J is TRBJ2-1 and V is TRBV18; 12 bases agree with TRBD2. This CDR3 spans 17 amino acids. V gave up 6 bases and J gave up 7 bases; unmatched junction bases: 13. Looked up from germline, CDR1 is KGHSH and CDR2 is LQKENI. The CDR3 DNA reads as TGTGCCAGCTCGGAACTAGCGGGAGGAAGCTCTAGTAATGAGCAGTTCTTC. Its translation: CASSELAGGSSSNEQFF. Together with reference TRBV18 and TRBJ2-1, the CDR3 gives the full variable domain: NAGVMQNPRHLVRRRGQEARLRCSPMKGHSHVYWYRQLPEEGLKFMVYLQKENIIDESGMPKERFSAEFPKEGPSILRIQQVVRGDSAAYFCASSELAGGSSSNEQFFGPGTRLTVL.

V is TRBV2 and J is TRBJ2-1, with D uncertain. The ends were cut back, 4 bases at V and 9 bases at J, with 13 bases in the middle. Germline loops: CDR1 SNHLY, CDR2 FYNNEI. The CDR3 runs to 13 residues. This chain's CDR3 is CASSVSAWIEQFF. The DNA for the CDR3 is TGTGCCAGCAGTGTGAGTGCTTGGATTGAGCAGTTCTTC. Using reference TRBV2 and TRBJ2-1 for the parts outside the CDR3, the full variable domain is EPEVTQTPSHQVTQMGQEVILRCVPISNHLYFYWYRQILGQKVEFLVSFYNNEISEKSEIFDDQFSVERPDGSNFTLKIRSTKLEDSAMYFCASSVSAWIEQFFGPGTRLTVL.

V usage is TRBV28 and J usage is TRBJ1-3, with D uncertain. Germline assignment: CDR1 MDHEN and CDR2 SYDVKM. The CDR3 extends over 16 amino acids. Deletions cut 6 bases from V and 0 bases from J, with 15 bases between. CDR3 DNA: TGTGCCAGCAGCCGACCGGGCTCTCCCTCTGGAAACACCATATATTTT. Amino acids: CASSRPGSPSGNTIYF. Together with reference TRBV28 and TRBJ1-3, the CDR3 gives the full variable domain: DVKVTQSSRYLVKRTGEKVFLECVQDMDHENMFWYRQDPGLGLRLIYFSYDVKMKEKGDIPEGYSVSREKKERFSLILESASTNQTSMYLCASSRPGSPSGNTIYFGEGSWLTVV.

V gene TRBV20-1 combines with J gene TRBJ1-1; TRBD1 matches 7 bases. The CDR3 is 14 residues long. The V gene's germline CDR1 is DFQATT and CDR2 SNEGSKA (reference sequence). The J segment lost 3 bases and the V segment lost 6 bases, leaving 10 bases of the junction unmatched. The CDR3 loop is CSAEQGEGHTEAFF. In DNA, the CDR3 is TGCAGTGCCGAGCAGGGGGAGGGACACACTGAAGCTTTCTTT.

This chain connects TRBV10-3 to TRBJ1-4; D is uncertain. Germline CDR1 reads ENHRY; CDR2 reads SYGVKD. Between the trimmed V and J ends, which lost 3 bases and 7 bases, there was a span of 9 bases. The CDR3 is 13 amino acids. The chain's CDR3 is CAISEDPPEKLFF. The CDR3 region has the DNA TGTGCCATCAGTGAAGACCCGCCTGAAAAACTGTTTTTT.

J is TRBJ1-2 and V is TRBV10-2, with D possibly being TRBD1 (5 bases). Germline CDR1 and CDR2: WSHSY and SAAADI. Trimming stripped 0 bases from V and 5 bases from J, with 13 bases between. The CDR3 is 15 amino acids. The CDR3 loop reads CASSESTLWGYGYTF. In DNA form, the CDR3 reads TGCGCCAGCAGTGAGTCTACCCTCTGGGGGTATGGCTACACCTTC.

The chain has TRBV18 and TRBJ2-2; D is ambiguous. Germline assignment: CDR1 KGHSH and CDR2 LQKENI. This CDR3 comprises 12 residues. V lost 3 bases and J lost 4, with 3 bases in between. CDR3 DNA: TGTGCCAGCTCACCCCTCACCGGGGAGCTGTTTTTT. Amino acid sequence: CASSPLTGELFF.

The V gene is TRBV9, the J gene TRBJ1-1; maybe TRBD1 (6 bases). This CDR3 contains 14 residues. Germline-derived CDR1 and CDR2 are SGDLS and YYNGEE. Trimming removed 1 base from V and 5 bases from J, with 12 bases in between. The CDR3 reads CASSVRQVSTEAFF. The DNA for the CDR3 is TGTGCCAGCAGCGTAAGACAGGTTTCGACTGAAGCTTTCTTT.

The chain joins TRBV28 to TRBJ2-1; perhaps D is TRBD1 or TRBD2 (5 bases each). CDR3 length equals 13 residues. Trimming removed 7 bases from V and 7 bases from J, with 14 bases in between. Germline CDR1 MDHEN, CDR2 SYDVKM. In DNA form, the CDR3 reads TGTGCCAGCAACTCCCGGGGCGGGAATGAGCAGTTCTTC. Protein product: CASNSRGGNEQFF.

This CDR3 is CASSDGTGRYGYTF. The DNA of the CDR3 is TGCGCCAGCAGTGATGGGACAGGGCGATATGGCTACACCTTC. The rearrangement joins TRBV10-1 to TRBJ1-2; TRBD1 aligns across 9 bases. Germline CDR1 WNHNN, CDR2 SYGVQD (reference sequence). Trimming took 3 bases from V and 5 from J; bases not matched to a gene: 4. There are 14 residues in the CDR3.

The rearrangement joins TRBV20-1 to TRBJ2-1, with 8 positions matching TRBD2. CDR3 length: 15 residues. The junction had 6 bases not matched to a gene; V was cut back by 3 bases and J by 2 bases. Germline lookup yields CDR1 DFQATT and CDR2 SNEGSKA (reference sequence). The CDR3 coding sequence is TGCAGTGCTAGTCGCGGGACTAGGGCCTACAATGAGCAGTTCTTC. As protein: CSASRGTRAYNEQFF.